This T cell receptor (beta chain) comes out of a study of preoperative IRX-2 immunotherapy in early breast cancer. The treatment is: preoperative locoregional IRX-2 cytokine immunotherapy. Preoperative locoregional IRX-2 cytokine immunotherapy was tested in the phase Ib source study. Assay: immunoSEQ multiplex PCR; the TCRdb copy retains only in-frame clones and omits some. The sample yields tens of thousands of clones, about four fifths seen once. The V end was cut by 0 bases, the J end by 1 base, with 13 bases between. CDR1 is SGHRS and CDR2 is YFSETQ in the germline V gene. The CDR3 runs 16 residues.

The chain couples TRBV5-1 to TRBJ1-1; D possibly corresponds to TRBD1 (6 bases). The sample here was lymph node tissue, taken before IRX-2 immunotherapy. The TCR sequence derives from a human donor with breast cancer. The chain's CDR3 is CASSLGTAMPNTEAFF. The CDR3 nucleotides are TGCGCCAGCAGCTTGGGGACAGCCATGCCGAACACTGAAGCTTTCTTT.